This TCR beta chain was profiled in a study of blood T cell repertoires in COVID-19. Looking at the study overall: The samples span acute and convalescent COVID-19 from the United States, Italy and Spain. Sample material is recorded as cDNA or gDNA derived from T cells, B-cell-depleted T cells, or PBMCs.

Trimming pared 0 bases from V and 0 bases from J, leaving 10 bases between. The CDR3 length is 16 residues. Germline V CDR1 and CDR2: SGHRS, YFSETQ. Study processing details: Reference gene primers were amplified, and this amplification served to estimate nucleated cell counts. The data were produced by immunoSEQ multiplex PCR, yet TCRdb's version contains in-frame clones alone and is incomplete. That table furnishes V, J and clone size, whereas the DNA furnished D and trimming. The sample has 80,000 to 100,000 clones; about 90% are singletons. This sequence joins TRBV5-1 and TRBJ1-3, with D uncertain. The specimen was peripheral blood. This clonotype was obtained from an older man with acute or convalescent COVID-19. The CDR3 spells CASSLDGGDSGNTIYF. DNA of the CDR3: TGCGCCAGCAGCTTGGATGGCGGGGACTCTGGAAACACCATATATTTT.